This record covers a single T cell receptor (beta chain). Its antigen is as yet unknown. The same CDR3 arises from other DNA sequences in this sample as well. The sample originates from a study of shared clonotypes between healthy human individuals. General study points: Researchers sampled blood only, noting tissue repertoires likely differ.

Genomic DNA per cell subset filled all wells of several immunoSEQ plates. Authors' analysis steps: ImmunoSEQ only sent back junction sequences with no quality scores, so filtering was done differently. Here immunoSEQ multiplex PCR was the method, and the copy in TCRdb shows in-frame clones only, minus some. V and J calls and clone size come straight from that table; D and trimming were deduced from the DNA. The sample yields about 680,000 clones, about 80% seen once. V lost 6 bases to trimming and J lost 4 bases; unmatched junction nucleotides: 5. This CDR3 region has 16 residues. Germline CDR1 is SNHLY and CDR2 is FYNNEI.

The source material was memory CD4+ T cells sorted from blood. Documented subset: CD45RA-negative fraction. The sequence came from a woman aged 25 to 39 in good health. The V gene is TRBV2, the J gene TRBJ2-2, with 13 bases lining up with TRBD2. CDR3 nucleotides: TGTGCCAGCAGCGGACTAGCGGGAGCCGGCACCGGGGAGCTGTTTTTT. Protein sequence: CASSGLAGAGTGELFF.